A selection of T cell receptor beta chains follows, all from one sample in a study of B cell selection in AIRE deficiency. Some clones are missing from TCRdb's copy, which holds only in-frame ones; the method was immunoSEQ multiplex PCR. The sample records some 22,000 clones, about 96% being singletons. The sample consisted of CD4+CD127+ conventional T cells sorted from PBMCs. The source is a human donor in good health. CDR3s include the opening cysteine and the closing phenylalanine or tryptophan. D genes are given only for firm matches. Clone sizes are given selectively: once, few, many, or a class where the clone is expanded.

TRBJ1-1 | - | - | TRBV5-6 | CASSELTGHLNTEAFF | TGTGCCAGCAGCGAGCTAACGGGACACTTGAACACTGAAGCTTTCTTT
TRBJ2-1 | TRBD1 | - | TRBV5-1 | CASSMTGDSYNEQFF | TGCGCCAGCAGCATGACAGGGGACTCCTACAATGAGCAGTTCTTC
TRBJ2-1 | - | - | TRBV5-1 | CASSARRQGNEQFF | TGCGCCAGCAGCGCGAGAAGGCAAGGCAATGAGCAGTTCTTC
TRBJ1-5 | - | once | TRBV28 | CASSLWAAGDQPQHF | TGTGCCAGCAGTTTATGGGCCGCCGGAGATCAGCCCCAGCATTTT
TRBJ1-5 | - | - | TRBV9 | CASSSGPDQPQHF | TGTGCCAGCAGCTCTGGGCCGGATCAGCCCCAGCATTTT
TRBJ2-3 | TRBD2 | - | TRBV7-2 | CASSLALAGSTDTQYF | TGTGCCAGCAGCTTAGCACTAGCGGGGAGCACAGATACGCAGTATTTT
TRBJ2-2 | - | - | TRBV7-2 | CASSLGNTGELFF | TGTGCCAGCAGCTTAGGGAACACCGGGGAGCTGTTTTTT
TRBJ2-2 | TRBD1 | few | TRBV9 | CASSVLGTELTGELFF | TGTGCCAGCAGCGTCCTCGGGACAGAGCTTACCGGGGAGCTGTTTTTT
TRBJ2-2 | - | - | TRBV10-3 | CAISEYLDTGELFF | TGTGCCATCAGTGAGTATCTGGACACCGGGGAGCTGTTTTTT
TRBJ1-6 | - | - | TRBV27 | CASSSPQGSYNSPLHF | TGTGCCAGCAGTTCCCCACAGGGCTCCTATAATTCACCCCTCCACTTT
TRBJ2-7 | TRBD1 | - | TRBV11-2 | CASSSTQGLSYEQYF | TGTGCCAGCAGCTCAACACAGGGGCTATCGTACGAGCAGTACTTC
TRBJ2-7 | - | - | TRBV27 | CASSLVTGSGEQYF | TGTGCCAGCAGTTTAGTGACAGGTTCTGGGGAGCAGTACTTC
TRBJ2-3 | TRBD2 | - | TRBV5-1 | CASSLGLAAATDTQYF | TGCGCCAGCAGCTTGGGACTAGCAGCTGCCACAGATACGCAGTATTTT
TRBJ2-5 | TRBD2 | - | TRBV9 | CASSVEGRGGETQYF | TGTGCCAGCAGCGTAGAGGGGCGCGGGGGAGAGACCCAGTACTTC
TRBJ2-2 | TRBD2 | - | TRBV7-3 | CASSLLPAGGPTGELFF | TGTGCCAGCAGCTTATTACCAGCGGGGGGGCCCACCGGGGAGCTGTTTTTT
TRBJ1-1 | TRBD1 | - | TRBV7-9 | CASSLRGGTEAFF | TGTGCCAGCAGTCTCAGGGGGGGCACTGAAGCTTTCTTT
TRBJ2-5 | - | - | TRBV10-2 | CASSEGLEETQYF | TGCGCCAGCAGTGAGGGGCTGGAGGAGACCCAGTACTTC
TRBJ1-2 | - | - | TRBV7-6 | CASSDRTVRRYYGYTF | TGTGCCAGCAGCGACCGAACAGTTCGGAGATACTATGGCTACACCTTC
TRBJ1-5 | - | - | TRBV7-9 | CASISDGAPNQPQHF | TGTGCCAGCATCTCAGACGGCGCCCCGAATCAGCCCCAGCATTTT
TRBJ1-4 | - | - | TRBV7-9 | CASSRPAYSETNEKLFF | TGTGCCAGCAGCCGACCCGCCTACAGCGAAACTAATGAAAAACTGTTTTTT
TRBJ2-7 | - | - | TRBV6-5 | CASRGTGTPSYEQYF | TGTGCCAGCAGGGGCACCGGGACGCCGTCCTACGAGCAGTACTTC
TRBJ1-2 | - | - | TRBV4-3 | CASSQSNGYGYTF | TGCGCCAGCAGCCAATCTAACGGCTATGGCTACACCTTC
TRBJ2-7 | - | - | TRBV5-4 | CASSLGGASTLYEQYF | TGTGCCAGCAGCTTGGGGGGGGCCTCCACCCTCTACGAGCAGTACTTC
TRBJ2-7 | - | - | TRBV18 | CASSPNTPPPYEQYF | TGTGCCAGCTCACCTAACACTCCACCACCCTACGAGCAGTACTTC
TRBJ2-2 | - | - | TRBV10-2 | CASRQGGGGELFF | TGCGCCAGCAGGCAGGGAGGAGGTGGGGAGCTGTTTTTT
TRBJ2-3 | TRBD1 | - | TRBV6-1 | CASSAGYRTGTTDTQYF | TGTGCCAGCAGTGCAGGATACCGGACAGGGACAACAGATACGCAGTATTTT
TRBJ1-2 | - | - | TRBV9 | CASSVDGSYGYTF | TGTGCCAGCAGCGTAGATGGGTCCTATGGCTACACCTTC